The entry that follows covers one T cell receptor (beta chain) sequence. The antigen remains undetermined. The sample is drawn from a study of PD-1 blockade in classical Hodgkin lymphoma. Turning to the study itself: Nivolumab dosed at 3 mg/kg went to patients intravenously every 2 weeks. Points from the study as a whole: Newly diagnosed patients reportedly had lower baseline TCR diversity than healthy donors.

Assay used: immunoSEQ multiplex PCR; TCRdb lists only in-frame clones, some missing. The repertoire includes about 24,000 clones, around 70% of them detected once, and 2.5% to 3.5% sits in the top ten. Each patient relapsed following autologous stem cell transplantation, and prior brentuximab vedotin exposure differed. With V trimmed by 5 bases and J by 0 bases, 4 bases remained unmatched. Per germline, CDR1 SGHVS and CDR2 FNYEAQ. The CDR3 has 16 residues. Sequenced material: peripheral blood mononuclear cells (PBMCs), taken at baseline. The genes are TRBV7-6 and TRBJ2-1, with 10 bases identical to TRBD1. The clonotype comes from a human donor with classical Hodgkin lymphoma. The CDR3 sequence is CASSPWTGGSYNEQFF. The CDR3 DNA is TGTGCCAGCAGCCCATGGACAGGGGGCTCCTACAATGAGCAGTTCTTC.